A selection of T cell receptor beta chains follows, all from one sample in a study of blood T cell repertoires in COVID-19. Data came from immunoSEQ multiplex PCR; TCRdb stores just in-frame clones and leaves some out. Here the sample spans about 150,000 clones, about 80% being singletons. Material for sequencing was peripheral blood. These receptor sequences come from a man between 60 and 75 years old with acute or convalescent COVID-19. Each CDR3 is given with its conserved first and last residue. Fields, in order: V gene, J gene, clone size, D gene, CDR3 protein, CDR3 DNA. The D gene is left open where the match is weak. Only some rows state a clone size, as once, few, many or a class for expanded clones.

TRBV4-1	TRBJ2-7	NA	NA	CASSQGLLVGVNGEQYF	TGCGCCAGCAGCCAAGGGTTATTAGTAGGGGTAAACGGCGAGCAGTACTTC
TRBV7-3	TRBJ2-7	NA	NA	CASSLIGLSYEQYF	TGTGCCAGCAGCTTAATCGGACTTTCCTACGAGCAGTACTTC
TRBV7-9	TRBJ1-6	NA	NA	CASSLEKRSNSPLHF	TGTGCCAGCAGCCTAGAAAAGAGGTCGAATTCACCCCTCCACTTT
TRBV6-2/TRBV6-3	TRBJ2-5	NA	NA	CASSWETGGTQYF	TGTGCCAGCAGTTGGGAGACTGGAGGGACCCAGTACTTC
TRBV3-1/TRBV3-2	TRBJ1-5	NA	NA	CASSQPGSQPQHF	TGTGCCAGCAGCCAGCCCGGGAGTCAGCCCCAGCATTTT
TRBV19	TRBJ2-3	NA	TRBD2	CASSMVAGSTDTQYF	TGTGCCAGTAGTATGGTAGCGGGGAGCACAGATACGCAGTATTTT
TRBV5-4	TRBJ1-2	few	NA	CASSLGGRANYGYTF	TGTGCCAGCAGCTTGGGAGGCAGGGCCAACTATGGCTACACCTTC
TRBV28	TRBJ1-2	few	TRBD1	CASSRQGYGYTF	TGTGCCAGCAGTCGACAGGGCTATGGCTACACCTTC
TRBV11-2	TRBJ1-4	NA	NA	CASSLDLRWNEKLFF	TGTGCCAGCAGCTTAGACCTCCGGTGGAATGAAAAACTGTTTTTT
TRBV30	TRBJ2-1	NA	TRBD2	CAWSVFAGGREQFF	TGTGCCTGGAGTGTGTTTGCGGGAGGGCGTGAGCAGTTCTTC
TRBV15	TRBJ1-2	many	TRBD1	CATSRGQGLMEGYTF	TGTGCCACCAGCCGTGGACAGGGACTTATGGAAGGCTACACCTTC
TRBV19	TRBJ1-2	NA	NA	CASSLSGLTGGYTF	TGTGCCAGTAGCTTAAGCGGGCTGACGGGTGGCTACACCTTC
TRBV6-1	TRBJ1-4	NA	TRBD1	CASSEDLGQPNEKLFF	TGTGCCAGCAGTGAAGATTTGGGACAGCCTAATGAAAAACTGTTTTTT
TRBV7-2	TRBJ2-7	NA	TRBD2	CASSSTGLGTYEQYF	TGTGCCAGCAGCTCGACGGGACTAGGAACCTACGAGCAGTACTTC
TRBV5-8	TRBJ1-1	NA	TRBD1	CASSPIPRGNTEAFF	TGTGCCAGCAGCCCGATCCCCAGGGGGAATACTGAAGCTTTCTTT
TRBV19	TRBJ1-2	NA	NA	CASSMDSVGNYGYTF	TGTGCCAGTAGTATGGACAGTGTAGGGAACTATGGCTACACCTTC
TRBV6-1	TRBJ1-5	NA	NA	CASSEARGLNQPQHF	TGTGCCAGCAGTGAAGCTCGAGGGTTAAATCAGCCCCAGCATTTT
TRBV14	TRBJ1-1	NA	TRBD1	CASSQVGTGVNTEAFF	TGTGCCAGCAGCCAAGTTGGGACAGGGGTGAACACTGAAGCTTTCTTT